Shown below are 19 T cell receptor beta chains from a single sample sequenced in a study of cytomegalovirus exposure and HLA in healthy donors. In the PCR, 60 Vbeta and 13 Jbeta primers were used. Only in-frame clones appear in the TCRdb table, and some are missing; sequencing was by immunoSEQ multiplex PCR. The sample includes 70,000 to 90,000 clones, under 80% of them seen just once. Sequencing input: PBMCs. The receptors come from a male donor in good health and CMV-seropositive.

The V and J genes are TRBV30 and TRBJ2-3; 8 positions agree with TRBD2. The CDR3 loop spans 17 amino acids. Germline CDR1 and CDR2: GTSNPN and SVGIG (reference sequence). The J segment lost 3 bases and the V segment lost 2 bases, leaving 13 bases of the junction unmatched. CDR3 DNA: TGTGCCTGGAGTACCGTGACTATAAGCGGGAGTACAGATACGCAGTATTTT. Its translation is CAWSTVTISGSTDTQYF.

The DNA of the CDR3 is TGTGCCAGCAGTGACAGGGTGAATGAGCAGTTCTTC. Its protein product is CASSDRVNEQFF. The rearrangement joins TRBV28 to TRBJ2-1; TRBD1 matches at 7 bases. After removal of 5 bases from V and 7 bases from J, the junction contained 2 bases not matched to a gene. The CDR3 runs to 12 residues. Germline V gene lookup returns CDR1 MDHEN and CDR2 SYDVKM.

The chain joins TRBV2 to TRBJ2-1; TRBD2 agrees at 7 bases. J lost 10 bases, V lost 7 bases, and 13 bases had no gene match. The germline V gene has CDR1 SNHLY and CDR2 FYNNEI. The CDR3 loop spans 14 amino acids. CDR3 residues: CASIGGGFGWEQFF. CDR3 bases: TGTGCCAGCATTGGGGGGGGATTTGGTTGGGAGCAGTTCTTC. The full variable domain, its missing parts supplied by reference TRBV2 and TRBJ2-1, is EPEVTQTPSHQVTQMGQEVILRCVPISNHLYFYWYRQILGQKVEFLVSFYNNEISEKSEIFDDQFSVERPDGSNFTLKIRSTKLEDSAMYFCASIGGGFGWEQFFGPGTRLTVL.

The V and J genes are TRBV5-1 and TRBJ2-7; D may be TRBD1 (6 bases). V gave up 5 bases and J gave up 4 bases, with 22 bases separating them. Germline CDR1 and CDR2: SGHRS and YFSETQ. The CDR3 totals 16 residues. CDR3 amino acids: CASRKGQSSTQYEQYF. Here the CDR3 DNA reads TGCGCCAGCAGGAAAGGACAGTCTTCCACCCAATACGAGCAGTACTTC.

The gene calls are TRBV9 and TRBJ2-7, with 10 bases aligning to TRBD1. Germline V gene data show CDR1 as SGDLS and CDR2 as YYNGEE. V trimming: 3 bases; J trimming: 3 bases; junction bases outside the gene matches: 6. The CDR3 length is 15 residues. The CDR3 region has the DNA TGTGCCAGCAGCGCCCGGGACAGGGGTTACTACGAGCAGTACTTC. This codes for CASSARDRGYYEQYF.

The rearrangement links TRBV27 to TRBJ2-5, with D possibly being TRBD1 (5 bases). CDR1 and CDR2 (germline): MNHEY, SMNVEV (reference sequence). The V end lost 0 bases, the J end lost 1 base, and 6 bases lay between the germline ends. CDR3 size: 14 residues. CDR3 amino acids: CASSLSRGQETQYF. The CDR3 region has the DNA TGTGCCAGCAGTTTATCAAGGGGCCAAGAGACCCAGTACTTC.

The chain combines TRBV6-5 with TRBJ2-3; 7 positions match TRBD1. With 4 bases clipped from V and 2 bases from J, the junction kept 3 bases outside the gene matches. The CDR3 runs to 14 residues. Germline V gene lookup returns CDR1 MNHEY and CDR2 SVGAGI. The DNA of the CDR3 is TGTGCCAGCAGTTCGACAGGGTCCACAGATACGCAGTATTTT. It is translated as CASSSTGSTDTQYF.

V gene TRBV11-1 combines with J gene TRBJ2-2; weak D call: TRBD1 (6 bases). The CDR3 consists of 16 residues. Trimming took 7 bases from V and 5 from J, leaving 20 bases between them. Germline V gene data show CDR1 as SGHAT and CDR2 as FQDESV (reference sequence). The DNA of the CDR3 is TGTGCCAGCAAAAGTTCCACAGGGTCGAGGACCGGGGAGCTGTTTTTT. It yields the protein CASKSSTGSRTGELFF.

The chain carries TRBV2 and TRBJ1-1; 8 nucleotides align to TRBD1. The CDR3 runs to 15 residues. CDR1 SNHLY and CDR2 FYNNEI come from the germline V gene. J was trimmed by 0 bases and V by 5 bases; bases with no gene match: 5. The CDR3 loop is CASSTRQGMNTEAFF. CDR3 nucleotides: TGTGCCAGCAGTACCCGACAGGGGATGAACACTGAAGCTTTCTTT.

This clone was picked up a small number of times. The CDR3 sequence is CASSSPHDGTGRTYEQYF. DNA for the CDR3: TGCGCCAGCAGCTCGCCACATGATGGGACAGGGAGGACCTACGAGCAGTACTTC. V and J are TRBV5-1 and TRBJ2-7; 9 nucleotides agree with TRBD1. The V gene end was trimmed by 3 bases and the J gene end by 2 bases; junction bases not matched to a gene: 15. Germline-derived CDR1 and CDR2 are SGHRS and YFSETQ. This CDR3 has 18 amino acids.

The chain has TRBV6-5 and TRBJ2-7; the D is unclear. The CDR3 is made up of 12 amino acids. Germline CDR1 and CDR2: MNHEY and SVGAGI. Trimming took off 2 bases at V and 6 bases at J, with 8 bases between the two ends. CDR3 bases: TGTGCCAGCAGTTACGAGGCTGGCGAGCAGTACTTC. Translation gives CASSYEAGEQYF.

This clone was picked up one time. This rearrangement joins TRBV5-1 to TRBJ2-1, with D possibly being TRBD1 (6 bases). The V end was cut by 1 base, the J end by 12 bases, with 14 bases between. Germline assignment: CDR1 SGHRS and CDR2 YFSETQ. The length of the CDR3 is 13 residues. CDR3 sequence reads: CASSLPGVVRQFF. CDR3 coding DNA: TGCGCCAGCAGCTTGCCAGGGGTTGTTAGGCAGTTCTTC.

V is TRBV4-1 and J is TRBJ2-5, with 7 nucleotides matching TRBD2. The ends lost 4 bases at V and 6 bases at J; junction bases unmatched: 5. The CDR3 covers 13 residues. Germline lookup yields CDR1 MGHRA and CDR2 YSYEKL. DNA of the CDR3: TGCGCCAGCAGCCGGACTAGTTTGCAGACCCAGTACTTC. Its protein is CASSRTSLQTQYF.

This chain connects TRBV19 to TRBJ1-2; tentatively, D is TRBD1 (5 bases). Germline CDR1 and CDR2: LNHDA and SQIVND (reference sequence). The CDR3 length is 13 residues. Trimming shortened V by 3 bases and J by 5 bases, and 10 bases separated the two germline ends. The chain's CDR3 is CASSIDSIYGYTF. CDR3 coding DNA: TGTGCCAGTAGTATCGACAGCATTTATGGCTACACCTTC.

The rearrangement joins TRBV7-9 to TRBJ1-2; D is perhaps TRBD1 (5 bases). CDR1 is SEHNR and CDR2 is FQNEAQ in the germline V gene (reference sequence). The CDR3 is 12 amino acids. Trimming removed 5 bases at V and 7 bases at J, with 11 bases between. CDR3 DNA: TGTGCCAGCAGCCGGTCAGGGCCTGGCTACACCTTC. It is translated as CASSRSGPGYTF.

This clone was recorded only once. This rearrangement joins TRBV7-9 to TRBJ2-3, with 7 bases lining up with TRBD2. CDR3 length equals 17 residues. Germline V gives CDR1 SEHNR, CDR2 FQNEAQ (reference sequence). V shed 8 bases, J shed 7 bases, and the junction held 21 bases outside the gene matches. CDR3 nucleotide sequence: TGTGCCAGCCCCCCGGAACTAGCGAGATTACTCCCGTATACGCAGTATTTT. This translates into CASPPELARLLPYTQYF.

The chain joins TRBV27 to TRBJ2-3; D is possibly TRBD2 (5 bases). Germline V gives CDR1 MNHEY, CDR2 SMNVEV (reference sequence). The V gene lost 2 bases and the J gene lost 1 base, with 16 bases spanning the gap. The length of the CDR3 is 17 residues. The chain's CDR3 is CASSLAQFSVGTDTQYF. The CDR3 DNA sequence: TGTGCCAGCAGTTTAGCGCAATTTAGCGTCGGCACAGATACGCAGTATTTT.

Remarks on this clone: The junction does not match germline at one end; this may be a read error. J is TRBJ1-1 and V is TRBV18, with 7 bases identical to TRBD1. The germline V gene encodes CDR1 KGHSH and CDR2 LQKENI. The CDR3 is made up of 13 amino acids. The CDR3 DNA sequence: TGTGCCAGCTCCCCCGAGACAGGGACCACCTCGGGCTTT. Protein: CASSPETGTTSGF. Using reference TRBV18 and TRBJ1-1 for the parts outside the CDR3, the full variable domain is NAGVMQNPRHLVRRRGQEARLRCSPMKGHSHVYWYRQLPEEGLKFMVYLQKENIIDESGMPKERFSAEFPKEGPSILRIQQVVRGDSAAYFCASSPETGTTSGFGQGTRLTVV.

V usage is TRBV5-4 and J usage is TRBJ2-5; 11 bases agree with TRBD2. CDR3 length equals 15 residues. V lost 9 bases, J lost 4 bases, and 11 bases stayed unmatched. From germline, CDR1 is SGHNT and CDR2 YYREEE (reference sequence). The CDR3, as DNA: TGTGCCATCCGAGTTAGCGGGAGGGCGAGAGAGACCCAGTACTTC. Protein: CAIRVSGRARETQYF. The variable domain in full, completed from reference TRBV5-4 and TRBJ2-5, reads ETGVTQSPTHLIKTRGQQVTLRCSSQSGHNTVSWYQQALGQGPQFIFQYYREEENGRGNFPPRFSGLQFPNYSSELNVNALELDDSALYLCAIRVSGRARETQYFGPGTRLLVL.